The clone carrying this T cell receptor (beta chain) was detected only a few times. What it recognizes is unknown. Using its own MiXCR run on the RACE reads, TCRdb lists one record per CDR3 protein. Of 270,000 or so distinct CDR3 sequences listed, over 7.5% are singletons. CDR1 MNHEY and CDR2 SVGAGI come from the germline V gene. Trimming shortened V by 4 bases and J by 0 bases, and 14 bases separated the two germline ends. There are 16 residues in the CDR3. The data derive from a study of human T cells and chemical hapten exposure. Study information: How much TCR each sample yielded varied, mostly because pooled library volumes differed slightly. Study-wide results and caveats: Having alopecia, the donors may differ immunologically from healthy people. Positively correlated with patch test score were the counts of PT1 expanded TCRs.

Time point in this sample: pre-sensitization, week 0. Treatment indicated: therapeutic diphenylcyclopropenone sensitization with weekly scalp DPC. The sequence derives from a man between 18 and 29 years old with alopecia areata. Some clones in this sample may be carry-over from other donors' samples. This chain links TRBV6-5 with TRBJ2-3; possibly TRBD2 for D (5 bases). The specimen was whole blood, collected in connection with sensitization to the hapten diphenylcyclopropenone (DPC). CDR3 loop: CASSLDGGPSTDTQYF. CDR3 nucleotides: TGTGCCAGCAGTTTGGATGGCGGGCCTAGCACAGATACGCAGTATTTT.